This is a list of T cell receptor beta chains from one sample in a study of cytomegalovirus exposure and HLA in healthy donors. Data came from immunoSEQ multiplex PCR; TCRdb stores just in-frame clones and leaves some out. The sample features 100,000 to 150,000 clones, with around 1.6% in its top ten. Sequencing input: PBMCs. These receptors came from a man between 18 and 29 years old in good health and CMV-seronegative. Each CDR3 is given with its conserved first and last residue. D genes are given only for firm matches.

v_call	d_call	j_call	cdr3_aa	cdr3_nt
TRBV11-2	TRBD1	TRBJ2-5	CASSKAIQGRETQYF	TGTGCCAGCAGCAAGGCCATACAGGGGCGGGAGACCCAGTACTTC
TRBV28	-	TRBJ1-1	CASSLGWRANEAFF	TGTGCCAGCAGTTTAGGGTGGCGGGCGAATGAAGCTTTCTTT
TRBV6-6	TRBD1	TRBJ1-1	CASSPLPGQIEAFF	TGTGCCAGCAGTCCCCTCCCGGGACAGATTGAAGCTTTCTTT
TRBV19	-	TRBJ2-7	CASKVTGTYEQYF	TGTGCCAGTAAAGTAACAGGGACCTACGAGCAGTACTTC
TRBV2	-	TRBJ2-3	CASSGGVAGGTDTQYF	TGTGCCAGCAGTGGGGGGGTGGCGGGCGGGACAGATACGCAGTATTTT
TRBV5-1	-	TRBJ1-1	CASSLPGTEAFF	TGCGCCAGCAGCTTACCGGGCACTGAAGCTTTCTTT
TRBV7-2	TRBD1	TRBJ2-7	CASSPTGTGSVEQYF	TGTGCCAGCAGCCCGACCGGGACAGGTTCCGTCGAGCAGTACTTC
TRBV28	-	TRBJ2-3	CASQFQGYTDTQYF	TGTGCCAGCCAATTTCAGGGATACACAGATACGCAGTATTTT
TRBV5-6	-	TRBJ2-2	CASSFLALGAGELFF	TGTGCCAGCAGCTTTCTAGCGTTGGGGGCCGGGGAGCTGTTTTTT
TRBV9	-	TRBJ1-2	CASSVDEGGYTF	TGTGCCAGCAGCGTAGATGAGGGAGGCTACACCTTC
TRBV6-1	-	TRBJ2-2	CASSHMGGTGELFF	TGTGCCAGCAGTCACATGGGGGGAACCGGGGAGCTGTTTTTT
TRBV5-1	TRBD1	TRBJ1-2	CASSTFGTAGDYGYTF	TGCGCCAGCAGCACTTTCGGGACAGCAGGGGACTATGGCTACACCTTC
TRBV11-3	-	TRBJ2-2	CASSFSGGSGLYTGELFF	TGTGCCAGCAGCTTTAGTGGGGGGTCAGGACTATACACCGGGGAGCTGTTTTTT
TRBV28	TRBD1	TRBJ2-5	CASRDRGRVQTQYF	TGTGCCAGCCGAGACAGGGGGCGCGTTCAGACCCAGTACTTC
TRBV7-8	TRBD1	TRBJ2-7	CASSFPGRKGQGASYEQYF	TGTGCCAGCAGCTTCCCTGGCCGGAAAGGACAGGGGGCATCCTACGAGCAGTACTTC
TRBV7-9	TRBD2	TRBJ2-2	CASSFGLAGGGNTGELFF	TGTGCCAGCAGCTTCGGACTAGCGGGAGGGGGGAACACCGGGGAGCTGTTTTTT
TRBV4-1	-	TRBJ1-2	CASSQDPRGNYGYTF	TGCGCCAGCAGCCAAGACCCAAGGGGCAACTATGGCTACACCTTC
TRBV29-1	TRBD1	TRBJ2-7	CSVDSGTGDGSYEQYF	TGCAGCGTTGATTCGGGGACAGGGGACGGGTCCTACGAGCAGTACTTC
TRBV7-9	TRBD1	TRBJ2-7	CASSLGGTGVTHEQYF	TGTGCCAGCAGCTTAGGGGGGACAGGGGTGACCCACGAGCAGTACTTC
TRBV30	TRBD1	TRBJ1-5	CAWSGTGKQPQHF	TGTGCCTGGAGTGGGACAGGGAAACAGCCCCAGCATTTT
TRBV6-5	-	TRBJ2-7	CASSLSQGGSYEQYF	TGTGCCAGCAGCCTTAGCCAGGGTGGTTCCTACGAGCAGTACTTC
TRBV9	-	TRBJ1-1	CASSVGGGGLNTEAFF	TGTGCCAGCAGCGTAGGGGGGGGCGGATTGAACACTGAAGCTTTCTTT
TRBV5-1	-	TRBJ1-1	CASSLSRPNTEAFF	TGCGCCAGCAGCTTGAGCAGGCCGAACACTGAAGCTTTCTTT
TRBV28	-	TRBJ2-3	CASRGGGADTQYF	TGTGCCAGCAGAGGAGGAGGGGCCGATACGCAGTATTTT
TRBV7-9	-	TRBJ2-1	CASTFGGARSYNEQFF	TGTGCCAGCACCTTTGGGGGGGCTAGGTCCTACAATGAGCAGTTCTTC
TRBV25-1	-	TRBJ2-2	CASSARGGRYSGELFF	TGTGCCAGCAGTGCCAGGGGAGGGCGGTATTCCGGGGAGCTGTTTTTT
TRBV4-1	-	TRBJ2-7	CASRLYPRSYEQYF	TGCGCCAGCAGGTTGTATCCTCGCTCCTACGAGCAGTACTTC
TRBV19	TRBD1	TRBJ2-7	CASSTSGTGGYEQYF	TGTGCCAGTAGTACGTCCGGGACAGGGGGCTACGAGCAGTACTTC
TRBV5-1	-	TRBJ2-5	CASSLGASKQETQYF	TGCGCCAGCAGCTTGGGGGCCTCTAAACAAGAGACCCAGTACTTC
TRBV6-1	TRBD1	TRBJ1-1	CAGETLGQGNTEAFF	TGTGCCGGTGAGACCCTGGGACAGGGAAACACTGAAGCTTTCTTT
TRBV29-1	-	TRBJ1-1	CSVVWGDTEAFF	TGCAGCGTCGTTTGGGGGGACACTGAAGCTTTCTTT
TRBV18	TRBD1	TRBJ1-3	CASSLDRDGNTIYF	TGTGCCAGCTCCCTGGACAGGGATGGAAACACCATATATTTT
TRBV10-1	TRBD1	TRBJ2-3	CASSGYARDRLTDTQYF	TGCGCCAGCAGTGGATATGCCAGGGACAGACTCACAGATACGCAGTATTTT
TRBV30	TRBD1	TRBJ1-2	CAWSFRTGGDNYGYTF	TGTGCCTGGAGTTTCAGGACAGGGGGAGACAACTATGGCTACACCTTC
TRBV2	TRBD2	TRBJ2-2	CASSGLATNTGELFF	TGTGCCAGCAGTGGACTAGCGACAAACACCGGGGAGCTGTTTTTT
TRBV4-2	-	TRBJ2-7	CASSQEGIQGVTDEQYF	TGTGCCAGCAGCCAAGAGGGTATACAGGGAGTTACGGACGAGCAGTACTTC
TRBV9	TRBD1	TRBJ1-2	CASSVGGGRDYGYTF	TGTGCCAGCAGCGTTGGAGGGGGCAGGGACTATGGCTACACCTTC
TRBV7-3	-	TRBJ2-3	CASSPQGVTDTQYF	TGTGCCAGCAGCCCCCAAGGGGTTACAGATACGCAGTATTTT
TRBV20-1	-	TRBJ2-5	CSAIDRKTQYF	TGCAGTGCTATCGACAGGAAGACCCAGTACTTC
TRBV7-9	-	TRBJ1-4	CASSLSRNEKLFF	TGTGCCAGCAGCTTGTCCAGAAATGAAAAACTGTTTTTT
TRBV28	-	TRBJ2-7	CASSPGGSSYEQYF	TGTGCCAGCAGCCCAGGGGGGTCCTCCTACGAGCAGTACTTC
TRBV27	-	TRBJ2-7	CASSTRRERVGSSYEQYF	TGTGCCAGCAGTACTCGGAGGGAGAGGGTTGGAAGCTCCTACGAGCAGTACTTC
TRBV27	TRBD2	TRBJ2-1	CASTSGTPSGEQFF	TGTGCCAGCACCAGCGGGACTCCTTCTGGGGAGCAGTTCTTC
TRBV5-1	TRBD2	TRBJ2-3	CASSVAGGRDTQYF	TGCGCCAGCAGCGTAGCGGGGGGTCGAGATACGCAGTATTTT